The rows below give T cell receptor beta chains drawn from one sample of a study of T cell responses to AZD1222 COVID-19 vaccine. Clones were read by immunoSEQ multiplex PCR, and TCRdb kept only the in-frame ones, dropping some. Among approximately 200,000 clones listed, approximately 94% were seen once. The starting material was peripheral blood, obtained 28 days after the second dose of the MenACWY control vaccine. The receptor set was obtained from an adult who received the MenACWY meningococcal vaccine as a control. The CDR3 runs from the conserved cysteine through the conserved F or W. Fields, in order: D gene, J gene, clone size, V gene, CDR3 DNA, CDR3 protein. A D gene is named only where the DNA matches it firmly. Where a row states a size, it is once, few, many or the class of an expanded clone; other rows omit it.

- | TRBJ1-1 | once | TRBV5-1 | TGCGCCAGCAGCTTGGATGGCCACCCCGACACTGAAGCTTTCTTT | CASSLDGHPDTEAFF
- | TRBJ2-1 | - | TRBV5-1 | TGCGCCAGCAGCTTGGCGGCTAGCCCCGGTAATGAGCAGTTCTTC | CASSLAASPGNEQFF
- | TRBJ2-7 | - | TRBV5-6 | TGTGCCAGCAGCCTGGACGCCTACGAGCAGTACTTC | CASSLDAYEQYF
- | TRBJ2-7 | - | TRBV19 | TGTGCCAGTAGTATAGTGGAGGCGGGAGAGCAGTACTTC | CASSIVEAGEQYF
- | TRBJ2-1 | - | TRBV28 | TGTGCCAGCAGTTCCAATGAGCAGTTCTTC | CASSSNEQFF
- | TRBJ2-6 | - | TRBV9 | TGTGCCAGCAGCGTCCTCTCTGGGGCCAACGTCCTGACTTTC | CASSVLSGANVLTF
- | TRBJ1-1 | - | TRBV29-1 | TGCAGCGTACCCCATGCGGGTTCGTCCACTGAAGCTTTCTTT | CSVPHAGSSTEAFF
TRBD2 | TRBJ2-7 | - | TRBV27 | TGTGCCAAGAGGGCGGAGCGGGGTCCCTACGAGCAGTACTTC | CAKRAERGPYEQYF
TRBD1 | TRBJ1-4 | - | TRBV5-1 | TGCGCCAGCAGCTCAGGGGGCGCGGGTGAAAAACTGTTTTTT | CASSSGGAGEKLFF
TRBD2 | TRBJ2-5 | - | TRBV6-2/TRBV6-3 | TGTGCCAGCAGCCCCCAAAGCGGGAAAGAGACCCAGTACTTC | CASSPQSGKETQYF
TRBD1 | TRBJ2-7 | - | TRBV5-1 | TGCGCCAGCAGCTGGGCAGGGGGCGCAACTACCGACGAGCAGTACTTC | CASSWAGGATTDEQYF
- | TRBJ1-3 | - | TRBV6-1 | TGTGCCAGCAGTGAACCGGGACTTAGTGGAAACACCATATATTTT | CASSEPGLSGNTIYF
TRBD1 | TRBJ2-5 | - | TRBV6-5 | TGTGCCAGCAGTTCCCTGCCCGGGACAGAGCAAGAGACCCAGTACTTC | CASSSLPGTEQETQYF
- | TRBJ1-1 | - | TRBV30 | TGTGCCTGGAAAGAATCGACAGCGAAGAACACTGAAGCTTTCTTT | CAWKESTAKNTEAFF
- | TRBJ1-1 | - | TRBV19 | TGTGCCAGTAGTCTACCCCTTCCCCCGGGACAAATGAACACTGAAGCTTTCTTT | CASSLPLPPGQMNTEAFF
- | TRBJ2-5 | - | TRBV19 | TGTGCCAGTAGTAGCAGCGTTGTCGAGACCCAGTACTTC | CASSSSVVETQYF
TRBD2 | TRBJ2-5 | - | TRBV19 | TGTGCCAGTAGTCCTGAACCGGGACTAGTCGGAGAGACCCAGTACTTC | CASSPEPGLVGETQYF
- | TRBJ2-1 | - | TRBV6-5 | TGTGCCAACCTGGCCCCCAACACAAATGAGCAGTTCTTC | CANLAPNTNEQFF
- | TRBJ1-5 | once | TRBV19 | TGTGCCAGTAGGTACGGCGGCAGTCTCAATCAGCCCCAGCATTTT | CASRYGGSLNQPQHF
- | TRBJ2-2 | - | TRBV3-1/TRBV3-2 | TGTGCCAGCAGCCCACCTGACGTTTACTCGGGGGGGGAGCTGTTTTTT | CASSPPDVYSGGELFF
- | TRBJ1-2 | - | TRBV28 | TGTGCCAGCAGTTTAACAAGGGACTCTTACACCTTC | CASSLTRDSYTF
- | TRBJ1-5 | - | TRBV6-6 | TGTGCCAGCAGTCCCCAATTGGGGAGCAATCAGCCCCAGCATTTT | CASSPQLGSNQPQHF
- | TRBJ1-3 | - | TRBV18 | TGTGCCAGCTCACCACCGGGGGTAGCTGGAAACACCATATATTTT | CASSPPGVAGNTIYF
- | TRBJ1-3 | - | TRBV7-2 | TGTGCCAGCAGCTTTGGGGGTCTCTCTGGAAACACCATATATTTT | CASSFGGLSGNTIYF
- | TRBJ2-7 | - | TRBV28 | TGTGCCAGCACCGAGGGACGGGAGTACGAGCAGTACTTC | CASTEGREYEQYF
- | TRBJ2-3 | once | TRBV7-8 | TGTGCCAGCAGCCCTCTCGCAGATACGCAGTATTTT | CASSPLADTQYF
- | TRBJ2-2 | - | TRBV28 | TGTGCCAGCAGACCGCCGAGGGACACCGGGGAGCTGTTTTTT | CASRPPRDTGELFF
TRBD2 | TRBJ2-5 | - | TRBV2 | TGTGCCAGCAGTGAAGACCTAGCGGGAGGAGAGACCCAGTACTTC | CASSEDLAGGETQYF
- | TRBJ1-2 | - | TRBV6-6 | TGTGCCAGCTCCCAGGACGGAGGCTATGGCTACACCTTC | CASSQDGGYGYTF
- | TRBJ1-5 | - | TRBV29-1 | TGCAGCGTTGGGGGACTTAATCAGCCCCAGCATTTT | CSVGGLNQPQHF
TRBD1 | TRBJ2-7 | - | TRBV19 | TGTGCCAGTAGTACAGGGGGAAAGGTCTACGAGCAGTACTTC | CASSTGGKVYEQYF
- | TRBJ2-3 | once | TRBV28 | TGTGCCAGCACACCCTCTAGCGCGGTCACAGATACGCAGTATTTT | CASTPSSAVTDTQYF
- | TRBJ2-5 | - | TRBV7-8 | TGTGCCAGCAGCTTAGCTCCATCATCCCCGGAGACCCAGTACTTC | CASSLAPSSPETQYF
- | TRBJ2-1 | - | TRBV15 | TGTGCCACCAGCAGAGGGAACGGGCCTCTTTTTTACAATGAGCAGTTCTTC | CATSRGNGPLFYNEQFF
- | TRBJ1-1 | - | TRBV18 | TGTGCCAGCTCACCGGGTGACGGGGGCACTGAAGCTTTCTTT | CASSPGDGGTEAFF
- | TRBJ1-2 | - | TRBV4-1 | TGCGCCAGCAGCCTCAGGGATTATAGCTATGGCTACACCTTC | CASSLRDYSYGYTF
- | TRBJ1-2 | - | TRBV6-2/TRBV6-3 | TGTGCCAGCAGTTACCCCGGGAGCCGGCCTGGAGGCTACACCTTC | CASSYPGSRPGGYTF
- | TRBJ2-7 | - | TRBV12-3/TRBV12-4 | TGTGCCAGCAGTTCAGGGGGGACCTACGAGCAGTACTTC | CASSSGGTYEQYF
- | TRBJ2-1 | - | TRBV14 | TGTGCCAGCAGCCAAGAAGGGTCGGGTTCCGTGCTGGGCAGGAATGAGCAGTTCTTC | CASSQEGSGSVLGRNEQFF
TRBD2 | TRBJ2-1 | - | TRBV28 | TGTGCCAGCGTTCCTCAGCGGGGGGGCCGGTATGAGCAGTTCTTC | CASVPQRGGRYEQFF
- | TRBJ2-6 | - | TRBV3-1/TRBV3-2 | TGTGCCAGCAGCCAAGTAGGAGGAGCTGGGGCCAACGTCCTGACTTTC | CASSQVGGAGANVLTF
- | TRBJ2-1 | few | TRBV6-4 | TGTGCCAGCAGTCGAGGGGTCGAGTACAATGAGCAGTTCTTC | CASSRGVEYNEQFF
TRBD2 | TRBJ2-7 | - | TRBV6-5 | TGTGCCAGCAGTTACTCGGGCGCGGGGGGCTCCTACGAGCAGTACTTC | CASSYSGAGGSYEQYF
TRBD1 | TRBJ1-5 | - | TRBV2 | TGTGCCAGCAGTGGTAAGCCGGGACAGGTTTTTTATAGCAATCAGCCCCAGCATTTT | CASSGKPGQVFYSNQPQHF
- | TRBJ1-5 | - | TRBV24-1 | TGTGCCACCAGTGATCACCTCGGGGATCAGCCCCAGCATTTT | CATSDHLGDQPQHF
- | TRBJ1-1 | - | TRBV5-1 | TGCGCCAGCAGCCCCGAACAGGGAGGGGTCACTGAAGCTTTCTTT | CASSPEQGGVTEAFF
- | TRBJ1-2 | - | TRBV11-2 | TGTGCCAGCAGCTTAGTGCGGGGGGCGAGGAACTATGGCTACACCTTC | CASSLVRGARNYGYTF
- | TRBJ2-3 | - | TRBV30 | TGTGCCTGGAGTGAAGGGGCAACAGATACGCAGTATTTT | CAWSEGATDTQYF
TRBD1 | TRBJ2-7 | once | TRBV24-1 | TGTGCCACCAGTAGACAGGGATACGACGAGCAGTACTTC | CATSRQGYDEQYF
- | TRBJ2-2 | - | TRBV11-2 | TGTGCCAGCAGATTCCTAACCCGGGGATCGAACACCGGGGAGCTGTTTTTT | CASRFLTRGSNTGELFF
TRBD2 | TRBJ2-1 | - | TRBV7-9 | TGTGCCAGCAGCTTGCGGGGGAGCTCCTACAATGAGCAGTTCTTC | CASSLRGSSYNEQFF
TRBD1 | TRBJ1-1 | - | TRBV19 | TGTGCCAGCTCTCGAGACAGGGGAGGGACTGAAGCTTTCTTT | CASSRDRGGTEAFF
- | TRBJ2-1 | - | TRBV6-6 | TGTGCCAGCATCCAAAGCGGGTTCAACTACAATGAGCAGTTCTTC | CASIQSGFNYNEQFF
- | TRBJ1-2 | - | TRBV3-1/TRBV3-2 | TGTGCCAGCGGCACAGCTAACTATGGCTACACCTTC | CASGTANYGYTF
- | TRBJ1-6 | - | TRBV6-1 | TGTGCCAGCAGTGAAGGAACAGATAATTCACCCCTCCACTTT | CASSEGTDNSPLHF
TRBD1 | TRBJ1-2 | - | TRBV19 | TGTGCCAGTAGTTACTACGTGACAGGGGGCAGAGGCTACACCTTC | CASSYYVTGGRGYTF
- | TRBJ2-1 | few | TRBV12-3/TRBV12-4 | TGTGCCAGCAGTTTTGGGGGGTACAATGAGCAGTTCTTC | CASSFGGYNEQFF
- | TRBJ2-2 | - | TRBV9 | TGTGCCAGCAGCCCCCGTATCGGAGCGAACACCGGGGAGCTGTTTTTT | CASSPRIGANTGELFF